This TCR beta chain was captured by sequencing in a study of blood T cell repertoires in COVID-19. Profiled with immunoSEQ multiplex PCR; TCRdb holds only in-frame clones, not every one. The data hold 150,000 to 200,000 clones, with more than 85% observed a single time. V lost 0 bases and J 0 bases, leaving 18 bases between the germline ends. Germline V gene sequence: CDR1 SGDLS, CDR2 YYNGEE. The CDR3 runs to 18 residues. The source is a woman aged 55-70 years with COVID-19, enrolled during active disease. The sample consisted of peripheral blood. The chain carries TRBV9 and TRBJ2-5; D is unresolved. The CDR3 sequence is CASSVGTRTATYQETQYF. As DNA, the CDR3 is TGTGCCAGCAGCGTAGGTACTCGTACTGCTACCTACCAAGAGACCCAGTACTTC.